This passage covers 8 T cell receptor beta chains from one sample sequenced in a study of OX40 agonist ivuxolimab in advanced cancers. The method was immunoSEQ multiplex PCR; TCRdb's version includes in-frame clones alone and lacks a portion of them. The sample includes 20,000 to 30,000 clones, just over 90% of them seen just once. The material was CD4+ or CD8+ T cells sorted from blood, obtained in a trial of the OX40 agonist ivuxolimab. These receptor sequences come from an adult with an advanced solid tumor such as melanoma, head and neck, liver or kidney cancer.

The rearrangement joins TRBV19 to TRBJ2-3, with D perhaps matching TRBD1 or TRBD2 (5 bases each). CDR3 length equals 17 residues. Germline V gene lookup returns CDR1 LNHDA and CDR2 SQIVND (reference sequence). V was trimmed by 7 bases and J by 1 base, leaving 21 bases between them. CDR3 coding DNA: TGTGCCAGTAAATCAAGGGACCCGCGCAGGGGCACAGATACGCAGTATTTT. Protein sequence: CASKSRDPRRGTDTQYF.

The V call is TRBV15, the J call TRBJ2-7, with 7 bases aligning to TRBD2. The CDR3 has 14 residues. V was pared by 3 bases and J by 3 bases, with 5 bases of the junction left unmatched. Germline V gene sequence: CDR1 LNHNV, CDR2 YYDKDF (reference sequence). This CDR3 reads CATSSFGTNYEQYF. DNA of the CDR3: TGTGCCACCAGCAGTTTCGGGACTAACTACGAGCAGTACTTC. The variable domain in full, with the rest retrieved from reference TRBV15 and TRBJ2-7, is DAMVIQNPRYQVTQFGKPVTLSCSQTLNHNVMYWYQQKSSQAPKLLFHYYDKDFNNEADTPDNFQSRRPNTSFCFLDIRSPGLGDTAMYLCATSSFGTNYEQYFGPGTRLTVT.

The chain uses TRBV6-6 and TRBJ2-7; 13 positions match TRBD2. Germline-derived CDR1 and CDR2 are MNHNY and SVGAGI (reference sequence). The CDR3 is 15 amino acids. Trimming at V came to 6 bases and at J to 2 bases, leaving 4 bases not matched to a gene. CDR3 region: CASSSTSGGTYEQYF. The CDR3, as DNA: TGTGCCAGCAGCTCGACTAGCGGGGGGACCTACGAGCAGTACTTC.

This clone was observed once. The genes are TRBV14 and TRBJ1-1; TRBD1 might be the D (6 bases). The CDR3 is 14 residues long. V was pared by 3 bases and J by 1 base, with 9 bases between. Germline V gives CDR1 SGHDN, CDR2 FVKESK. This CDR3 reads CASSQRGRNTEAFF. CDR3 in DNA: TGTGCCAGCAGCCAGAGGGGGAGGAACACTGAAGCTTTCTTT. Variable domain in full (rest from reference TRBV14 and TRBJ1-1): EAGVTQFPSHSVIEKGQTVTLRCDPISGHDNLYWYRRVMGKEIKFLLHFVKESKQDESGMPNNRFLAERTGGTYSTLKVQPAELEDSGVYFCASSQRGRNTEAFFGQGTRLTVV.

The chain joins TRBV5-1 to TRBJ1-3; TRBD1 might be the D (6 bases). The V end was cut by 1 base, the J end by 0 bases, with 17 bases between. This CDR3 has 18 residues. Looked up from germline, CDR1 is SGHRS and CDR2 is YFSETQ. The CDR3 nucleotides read TGCGCCAGCAGCTTGTTGTCGGACAGTGCCTCCTCTGGAAACACCATATATTTT. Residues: CASSLLSDSASSGNTIYF. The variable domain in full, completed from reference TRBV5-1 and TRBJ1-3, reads KAGVTQTPRYLIKTRGQQVTLSCSPISGHRSVSWYQQTPGQGLQFLFEYFSETQRNKGNFPGRFSGRQFSNSRSEMNVSTLELGDSALYLCASSLLSDSASSGNTIYFGEGSWLTVV.

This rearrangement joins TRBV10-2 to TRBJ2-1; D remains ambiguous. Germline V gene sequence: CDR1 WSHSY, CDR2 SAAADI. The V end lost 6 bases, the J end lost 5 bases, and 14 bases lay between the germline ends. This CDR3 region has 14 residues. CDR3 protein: CASRNTLGNNEQFF. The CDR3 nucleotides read TGCGCCAGCAGGAACACCTTAGGGAACAATGAGCAGTTCTTC.

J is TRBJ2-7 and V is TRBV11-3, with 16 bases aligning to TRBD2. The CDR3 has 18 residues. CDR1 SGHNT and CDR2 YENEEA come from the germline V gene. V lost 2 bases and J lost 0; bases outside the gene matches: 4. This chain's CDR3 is CASSLPGLAGGISYEQYF. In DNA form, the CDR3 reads TGTGCCAGCAGCTTACCGGGACTAGCGGGAGGGATCTCCTACGAGCAGTACTTC.

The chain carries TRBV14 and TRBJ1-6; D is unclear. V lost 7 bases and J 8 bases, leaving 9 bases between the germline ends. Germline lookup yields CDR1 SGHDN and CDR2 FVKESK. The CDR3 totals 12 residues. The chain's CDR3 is CASNEQDSPLHF. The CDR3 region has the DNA TGTGCCAGCAACGAACAAGATTCACCCCTCCACTTT.